Presented here are 7 T cell receptor beta chains from one specimen sequenced in a study of CD8 T cells in ankylosing spondylitis (TCRdb year 2017). The study at large found these results: A TCR beta motif of eight highly homologous amino acid variants appeared characteristic of blood from ankylosing spondylitis patients.

No antigens are known for them. Library method: 5' RACE. Instrument on record: Illumina HiSeq 2500. TCRdb itself trimmed the public reads at Q25 with fastp, ran MiXCR and retained productive beta chains. Merged by CDR3 protein, the rows form single entries marked with the most common genes and DNA. The sample table lists around 430,000 distinct CDR3 sequences, about a sixth of them with a count of one. Over 1% of the sample goes to the ten largest clones. The sample comprised blood, either unsorted or a sorted T cell fraction (not recorded which). The receptors come from a male donor with ankylosing spondylitis.

The table lists this clonotype with many counts. The chain couples TRBV12-3 or TRBV12-4 to TRBJ1-2; 8 bases are shared with TRBD1. V lost 5 bases and J lost 7; bases outside the gene matches: 18. There are 17 residues in the CDR3. This CDR3 reads CASSPLESGGAGVGYTF. The CDR3 DNA sequence: TGTGCCAGCAGTCCCCTTGAGTCAGGGGGCGCCGGGGTTGGCTACACCTTC.

This chain connects TRBV29-1 to TRBJ2-1, with a weak D call TRBD2 (6 bases). Germline V gene lookup returns CDR1 SQVTM and CDR2 ANQGSEA. The CDR3 loop spans 11 amino acids. V gave up 6 bases and J gave up 10 bases, with 13 bases separating them. As DNA, the CDR3 is TGCAGCGTGCTCACGGGAGTGGAGCAGTTCTTC. Its translation: CSVLTGVEQFF.

This clonotype was found a few times. This chain links TRBV7-9 with TRBJ1-6; a weak D match, TRBD1 (6 bases). Germline V gives CDR1 SEHNR, CDR2 FQNEAQ (reference sequence). The CDR3 consists of 14 residues. Between the trimmed V and J ends, which lost 2 bases and 9 bases, there was a span of 11 bases. The chain's CDR3 is CASSLRQDGSPLHF. CDR3 DNA sequence: TGTGCCAGCAGCTTACGACAGGACGGTTCACCCCTCCACTTT.

This clonotype was seen repeatedly, ten times or more. V gene TRBV12-3 or TRBV12-4 combines with J gene TRBJ1-1; weak D call: TRBD1 (5 bases). The length of the CDR3 is 13 residues. With 5 bases removed from V and 8 bases from J, the gap between germline ends came to 15 bases. The DNA for the CDR3 is TGTGCCAGCAGTGCATCCGGGACGGTGGAAGCTTTCTTT. Translated: CASSASGTVEAFF.

The chain recombines TRBV3-1 with TRBJ2-3; D uncertain. The CDR3 runs to 16 residues. Trimming pared 1 base from V and 2 bases from J, leaving 13 bases between. Germline-derived CDR1 and CDR2 are LGHDT and YNNKEL (reference sequence). In DNA form, the CDR3 reads TGTGCCAGCAGCCAAGCTTCCACCAAACTCACAGATACGCAGTATTTT. This translates into CASSQASTKLTDTQYF.

This sequence joins TRBV2 and TRBJ1-3; D is unresolved. The CDR3 loop spans 13 amino acids. Trimming shortened V by 4 bases and J by 4 bases, and 8 bases separated the two germline ends. Germline values: CDR1 SNHLY, CDR2 FYNNEI. CDR3 DNA sequence: TGTGCCAGCAGTGTAACCGAAGGAAACACCATATATTTT. Protein sequence: CASSVTEGNTIYF.

This rearrangement joins TRBV20-1 to TRBJ2-3; D remains ambiguous. The CDR3 spans 14 residues. With 0 bases removed from V and 4 bases from J, the gap between germline ends came to 11 bases. CDR1 is DFQATT and CDR2 is SNEGSKA in the germline V gene (reference sequence). As DNA, the CDR3 is TGCAGTGCTAGAGATCTGTTGGGTTCAGATACGCAGTATTTT. It specifies CSARDLLGSDTQYF.